This is a list of T cell receptor beta chains from one sample in a study of T cell repertoires in cytomegalovirus infection. Their antigen targets remain unknown. Via MiXCR, TCRdb re-called the reads, giving one row per CDR3 protein. This repertoire shows approximately 130,000 distinct CDR3 sequences, roughly a quarter found once; its top ten account for 34%. The specimen was PBMCs, sequenced either directly or after in vitro stimulation (not recorded which). Receptors originate from a human donor in good health (CMV status not recorded). Some clones in this sample may be carry-over from other donors' samples. Each CDR3 is given without its conserved first and last residue. Fields, in order: D gene, V gene, CDR3 protein. A D gene is named only where the DNA matches it firmly.

d_call: NA
v_call: TRBV28
cdr3_aa: ASSLARPGTDTQY

d_call: TRBD1
v_call: TRBV7-3
cdr3_aa: ASSVSGTGHRELF

d_call: TRBD2
v_call: TRBV28
cdr3_aa: ASSGGGGPNEQF

d_call: NA
v_call: TRBV6-1
cdr3_aa: ASGRNTEAF

d_call: TRBD2
v_call: TRBV5-4
cdr3_aa: ASSLVGSGSYNEQF

d_call: TRBD2
v_call: TRBV28
cdr3_aa: ASSFRDYYNEQF

d_call: TRBD2
v_call: TRBV7-6
cdr3_aa: ASSLNIGLAGKNSQY

d_call: NA
v_call: TRBV7-2
cdr3_aa: ASSLTGTMKETQY

d_call: TRBD2
v_call: TRBV20-1
cdr3_aa: SATTSGGYTDTQY

d_call: NA
v_call: TRBV6-6
cdr3_aa: ASSPPSSNRDNEQF

d_call: TRBD1
v_call: TRBV5-1
cdr3_aa: ASSLDRGRYGYT

d_call: TRBD2
v_call: TRBV7-2
cdr3_aa: ASSLAVGGGDTQY

d_call: TRBD2
v_call: TRBV6-2/TRBV6-3
cdr3_aa: ASSKIFDGGTSVISEQF

d_call: NA
v_call: TRBV20-1
cdr3_aa: SARDRGTVIASSYNEQF

d_call: NA
v_call: TRBV7-9
cdr3_aa: ASSRISAAYEQY

d_call: NA
v_call: TRBV4-1
cdr3_aa: ASSQHGQNEKLF

d_call: TRBD2
v_call: TRBV7-9
cdr3_aa: ASSPAGVPDTQY

d_call: NA
v_call: TRBV5-6
cdr3_aa: ASSLMGRAQETQY

d_call: NA
v_call: TRBV5-1
cdr3_aa: ASSLGTVGYT

d_call: NA
v_call: TRBV11-2
cdr3_aa: ASSEGLRDGYT

d_call: TRBD2
v_call: TRBV11-3
cdr3_aa: ASRGDYSYNEQF

d_call: NA
v_call: TRBV7-2
cdr3_aa: ASSLGLESSYEQY

d_call: NA
v_call: TRBV25-1
cdr3_aa: ASSEGPYEQY

d_call: TRBD2
v_call: TRBV12-3/TRBV12-4
cdr3_aa: ASSLLRGIPGTQY

d_call: NA
v_call: TRBV12-3/TRBV12-4
cdr3_aa: ASAALTGVRAEAF

d_call: NA
v_call: TRBV7-2
cdr3_aa: ASRDLLGPSWNEQF